This T cell receptor beta chain originates from a study of regulatory T cells in long-lasting Graves disease. Study in general: Over 5 years on antithyroid drugs plus positive TSH receptor antibodies marked Graves' disease as persistent.

This clonotype was counted ten times or more. Combining iRepertoire HTBI primers with Arm-PCR of CDR3 regions, the authors built TCR beta libraries. TCRdb reanalysed the multiplex PCR reads using MiXCR and keeps one entry per CDR3 protein. The sample lists around 400,000 distinct CDR3 sequences, around a quarter seen once, with about a quarter in the top ten. Time point reported: persistent/refractory GD, antithyroid drugs over 5 years with positive TRAb. Scientists built the TCR library using RNA that was extracted from PBMCs. Graves' disease was diagnosed by American Thyroid Association guidelines. This receptor was identified in a female donor with Graves disease. The specimen was peripheral blood mononuclear cells (PBMCs), collected when the disease was refractory, from a patient treated with antithyroid drugs.

The CDR3 DNA sequence: TGTGCCAGCAGCAGTTACTATGGCTACACCTTC. Translated, it gives CASSSYYGYTF. V and J are TRBV6-1 and TRBJ1-2; D unclear. V lost 6 bases, J lost 3 bases, and 5 bases lay in between. Germline CDR1 is MNHNS and CDR2 is SASEGT. The CDR3 contains 11 residues.